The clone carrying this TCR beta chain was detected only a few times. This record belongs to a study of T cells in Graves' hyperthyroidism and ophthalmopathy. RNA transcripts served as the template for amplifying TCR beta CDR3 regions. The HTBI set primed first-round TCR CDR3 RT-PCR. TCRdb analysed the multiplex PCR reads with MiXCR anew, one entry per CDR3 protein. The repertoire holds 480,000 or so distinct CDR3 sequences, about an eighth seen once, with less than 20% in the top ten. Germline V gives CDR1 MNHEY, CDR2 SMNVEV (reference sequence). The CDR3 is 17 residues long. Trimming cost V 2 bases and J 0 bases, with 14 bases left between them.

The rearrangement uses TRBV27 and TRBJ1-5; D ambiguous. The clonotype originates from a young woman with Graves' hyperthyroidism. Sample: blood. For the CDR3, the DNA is TGTGCCAGCAGTTTAAACCATAGGTCACGTAGCAATCAGCCCCAGCATTTT. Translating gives CASSLNHRSRSNQPQHF.